What follows are 28 T cell receptor beta chains derived from one specimen sequenced in a study of T-cell reconstitution after alpha-beta-depleted transplantation in children. As it was prepared, the TCRbeta library received unique molecular identifiers. TCRdb used MiXCR to reprocess the PCR reads, holding one entry per CDR3 protein. The sample records roughly 590,000 distinct CDR3 sequences, roughly 15% being singletons. This specimen consisted of PBMCs from the stem cell graft donor, obtained from the stem cell graft. Source of these receptors: a human donor who donated a stem cell graft to a child with acute myeloid leukemia.

The gene calls are TRBV7-2 and TRBJ2-1; the D gene could be TRBD1 or TRBD2 (6 bases each). CDR3 size: 16 residues. V lost 5 bases and J 8 bases, leaving 22 bases between the germline ends. Germline-derived CDR1 and CDR2 are SGHTA and FQGNSA. The chain's CDR3 is CASSAPGGTFGDEQFF. The CDR3, as DNA: TGTGCCAGCAGCGCCCCCGGGGGCACCTTTGGGGATGAGCAGTTCTTC.

The chain links TRBV5-6 to TRBJ2-3, with D unresolved. In germline, CDR1 is SGHDT, CDR2 YYEEEE. The CDR3 is made up of 14 amino acids. Trimming cost V 1 base and J 1 base, with 7 bases left between them. In nucleotides, the CDR3 is TGTGCCAGCAGCTTGATTGCAGGCACAGATACGCAGTATTTT. Protein: CASSLIAGTDTQYF.

This clonotype was seen at least ten times. The V and J genes are TRBV20-1 and TRBJ2-1, with D perhaps TRBD2 (5 bases). The CDR3 spans 16 residues. The V and J ends lost 0 bases and 0 bases respectively, with 12 bases between them. Germline V lookup: CDR1 DFQATT, CDR2 SNEGSKA (reference sequence). CDR3: CSARERRRSSYNEQFF. In nucleotides, the CDR3 is TGCAGTGCTAGAGAGAGGAGGCGAAGCTCCTACAATGAGCAGTTCTTC.

The CDR3 spells CASSPGMDRSGPHEQYV. DNA of the CDR3: TGTGCCAGCAGCCCGGGCATGGACAGGAGTGGGCCACACGAGCAGTACGTC. This chain links TRBV28 with TRBJ2-7; TRBD1 matches 7 bases. CDR1 is MDHEN and CDR2 is SYDVKM in the germline V gene. Trimming at V came to 6 bases and at J to 5 bases, leaving 19 bases not matched to a gene. CDR3 size: 17 residues.

In this sample, this clonotype turned up many times. CDR3: CSPVVPPSNEQFF. The CDR3 DNA is TGCAGCCCTGTTGTACCGCCCTCCAATGAGCAGTTCTTC. J is TRBJ2-1 and V is TRBV29-1; no clear D. V lost 8 bases to trimming and J lost 6 bases, with 17 bases between them. The CDR3 has 13 amino acids. Germline assignment: CDR1 SQVTM and CDR2 ANQGSEA.

The table lists this clonotype with many counts. This chain joins TRBV7-9 and TRBJ1-2; 7 bases map to TRBD1. Per the germline V gene, CDR1 is SEHNR and CDR2 is FQNEAQ (reference sequence). J was trimmed by 6 bases and V by 4 bases; bases with no gene match: 5. The CDR3 extends over 13 amino acids. The DNA for the CDR3 is TGTGCCAGCAGCTCGACTGACAGGGATGGCTACACCTTC. It encodes CASSSTDRDGYTF.

The chain has TRBV7-6 and TRBJ2-3; D gene ambiguous. Looked up from germline, CDR1 is SGHVS and CDR2 is FNYEAQ. V dropped 1 base and J dropped 2 bases, with 19 bases sitting between them. The CDR3 is 18 residues long. DNA for the CDR3: TGTGCCAGCAGCTTAGGGGGAACACCGAAATACTCCACAGATACGCAGTATTTT. Translation gives CASSLGGTPKYSTDTQYF.

J is TRBJ2-5 and V is TRBV5-1; D is unresolved. This CDR3 has 16 amino acids. CDR1 SGHRS and CDR2 YFSETQ come from the germline V gene. V gave up 0 bases and J gave up 3 bases, with 15 bases separating them. Here the CDR3 DNA reads TGCGCCAGCAGCTTGGAGGGTCGCCGGATGGAAGAGACCCAGTACTTC. Amino acid sequence: CASSLEGRRMEETQYF. Full variable domain (missing parts from reference TRBV5-1 and TRBJ2-5): KAGVTQTPRYLIKTRGQQVTLSCSPISGHRSVSWYQQTPGQGLQFLFEYFSETQRNKGNFPGRFSGRQFSNSRSEMNVSTLELGDSALYLCASSLEGRRMEETQYFGPGTRLLVL.

The genes are TRBV5-1 and TRBJ1-1; D is possibly TRBD1 (5 bases). CDR3 length equals 15 residues. CDR1 and CDR2 (germline): SGHRS, YFSETQ. Trimming stripped 0 bases from V and 7 bases from J, with 16 bases between. CDR3 residues: CASSLVGAGEFEAFF. The CDR3 nucleotides are TGCGCCAGCAGCTTGGTCGGGGCCGGTGAATTTGAAGCTTTCTTT.

At least ten counts were recorded for this clonotype. The chain uses TRBV5-5 and TRBJ1-3; D remains ambiguous. Per germline, CDR1 SGHKS and CDR2 YYEKEE (reference sequence). The CDR3 spans 14 residues. Trimming took off 4 bases at V and 0 bases at J, with 8 bases between the two ends. The CDR3 loop reads CASSTWNSGNTIYF. CDR3 sequence (DNA): TGTGCCAGCAGCACCTGGAACTCTGGAAACACCATATATTTT.

There are many counts of this clonotype. The V call is TRBV7-9, the J call TRBJ2-3; D ambiguous. V was shortened by 6 bases and J by 3 bases, with 1 base between the two germline ends. CDR1 is SEHNR and CDR2 is FQNEAQ in the germline V gene (reference sequence). This CDR3 is built from 10 residues. The CDR3 region has the DNA TGTGCCAGCAGTACAGATACGCAGTATTTT. Its translation: CASSTDTQYF.

This clonotype was seen only a few times. The chain has TRBV7-2 and TRBJ2-2; weak D call: TRBD2 (5 bases). CDR1 and CDR2 (germline): SGHTA, FQGNSA. V lost 7 bases and J 8 bases, leaving 20 bases between the germline ends. This CDR3 comprises 15 residues. CDR3 sequence: CASTPRGELGGELFF. CDR3 DNA: TGTGCCAGCACCCCACGGGGAGAGCTGGGAGGGGAGCTGTTTTTT. Full variable domain (outside the CDR3, taken from reference TRBV7-2 and TRBJ2-2): GAGVSQSPSNKVTEKGKDVELRCDPISGHTALYWYRQSLGQGLEFLIYFQGNSAPDKSGLPSDRFSAERTGGSVSTLTIQRTQQEDSAVYLCASTPRGELGGELFFGEGSRLTVL.

This clonotype was seen only a few times. The chain combines TRBV5-1 with TRBJ2-1, with a weak D call TRBD2 (5 bases). Trimming shortened V by 5 bases and J by 10 bases, and 7 bases separated the two germline ends. The CDR3 runs to 10 residues. Germline lookup yields CDR1 SGHRS and CDR2 YFSETQ. CDR3 residues: CASSGEEQFF. In nucleotides, the CDR3 is TGCGCCAGCAGTGGGGAGGAGCAGTTCTTC.

This chain joins TRBV7-9 and TRBJ1-1; D possibly corresponds to TRBD1 (5 bases). CDR1 is SEHNR and CDR2 is FQNEAQ in the germline V gene (reference sequence). The CDR3 contains 15 residues. V shed 5 bases and J shed 0 bases, with 13 bases lying between them. The CDR3 protein is CASSPSQGLNTEAFF. The CDR3, as DNA: TGTGCCAGCAGCCCCAGTCAGGGCCTGAACACTGAAGCTTTCTTT.

This clonotype was observed at least ten times. The genes are TRBV24-1 and TRBJ2-1, with 9 bases that match TRBD2. Germline V lookup: CDR1 KGHDR, CDR2 SFDVKD. V shed 5 bases and J 7 bases; nucleotides not matched to a gene: 11. The CDR3 covers 16 residues. In nucleotides, the CDR3 is TGTGCCACCAGTGCCGGAGCGGGGGGTAGGGGGAATGAGCAGTTCTTC. This gives the protein CATSAGAGGRGNEQFF.

For this clonotype: A much larger clonotype is one base distant, so this may be a read error. The chain employs TRBV20-1 and TRBJ2-7, with TRBD1 matching 8 bases. CDR1 is DFQATT, CDR2 SNEGSKA, per germline (reference sequence). This CDR3 is built from 15 residues. CDR3 in amino acids: CSARTPGQASYDQYF. The CDR3 DNA sequence: TGCAGTGCTAGGACCCCGGGACAGGCCTCCTACGACCAGTACTTC.

This clonotype was picked up many times. This chain connects TRBV29-1 to TRBJ1-3; D unclear. CDR1 is SQVTM, CDR2 ANQGSEA, per germline. V lost 2 bases and J 0 bases, leaving 11 bases between the germline ends. This CDR3 has 15 residues. CDR3 region: CSVELGVYSGNTIYF. CDR3 nucleotide sequence: TGCAGCGTTGAATTGGGCGTCTACTCTGGAAACACCATATATTTT.

The chain employs TRBV5-4 and TRBJ2-3; TRBD2 agrees at 10 bases. Germline trimming cut 4 bases from V and 7 bases from J; bases unmatched to any gene: 3. CDR1 SGHNT and CDR2 YYREEE come from the germline V gene (reference sequence). There are 13 residues in the CDR3. The CDR3 loop reads CASSRTSGYTQYF. CDR3 in DNA: TGTGCCAGCAGCCGGACTAGCGGTTATACGCAGTATTTT.

This clonotype was seen at least ten times. This chain uses TRBV5-6 with TRBJ1-1, with 9 positions matching TRBD1. Germline loops: CDR1 SGHDT, CDR2 YYEEEE. V was clipped by 6 bases and J by 5 bases; unmatched bases: 14. The CDR3 length is 16 residues. The CDR3 here is CASTFMDRGSKTEAFF. The CDR3 bases are TGTGCCAGCACCTTTATGGACAGGGGAAGTAAGACTGAAGCTTTCTTT.

This clonotype was seen repeatedly, ten times or more. The V gene is TRBV20-1, the J gene TRBJ1-2; no firm D call. Germline V gene sequence: CDR1 DFQATT, CDR2 SNEGSKA (reference sequence). CDR3 size: 14 residues. The V end was cut by 0 bases, the J end by 4 bases, with 12 bases between. The CDR3, as DNA: TGCAGTGCTAGAGATCTAGCAGAATTCTATGGCTACACCTTC. The encoded protein is CSARDLAEFYGYTF.

This clonotype was recorded at least ten times. The genes are TRBV20-1 and TRBJ1-1, with 10 bases fitting TRBD1. CDR3 length: 13 amino acids. Germline V gives CDR1 DFQATT, CDR2 SNEGSKA (reference sequence). Trimming cost V 5 bases and J 5 bases; bases outside gene matches: 5. CDR3 in DNA: TGCAGTGCTGGACAGGGGGTTGAGACTGAAGCTTTCTTT. It codes for CSAGQGVETEAFF.

This clonotype was picked up many times. This chain links TRBV20-1 with TRBJ2-3; D is perhaps TRBD2 (5 bases). With 6 bases removed from V and 6 bases from J, the gap between germline ends came to 22 bases. Germline assignment: CDR1 DFQATT and CDR2 SNEGSKA (reference sequence). The CDR3 extends over 15 amino acids. The CDR3 sequence is CSAYPLLEVDDTQYF. The CDR3 DNA reads TGCAGTGCCTACCCCCTCCTGGAGGTCGACGATACGCAGTATTTT.

This clonotype was counted many times. The chain joins TRBV7-9 to TRBJ2-1, with a possible D match to TRBD2 (6 bases). Trimming cost V 1 base and J 8 bases, with 9 bases left between them. Looked up from germline, CDR1 is SEHNR and CDR2 is FQNEAQ (reference sequence). The CDR3 is made up of 13 amino acids. The CDR3 protein is CASSLGGGDEQFF. CDR3 DNA sequence: TGTGCCAGCAGCTTAGGCGGCGGGGATGAGCAGTTCTTC.

This clonotype was detected a few times. The chain is built from TRBV10-3 and TRBJ2-1; 9 nucleotides agree with TRBD1. In germline, CDR1 is ENHRY, CDR2 SYGVKD. The CDR3 extends over 16 amino acids. The J segment lost 7 bases and the V segment lost 4 bases, leaving 11 bases of the junction unmatched. The CDR3 sequence is CAISVPPGQGMNEQFF. DNA for the CDR3: TGTGCCATCAGTGTCCCGCCGGGACAGGGTATGAATGAGCAGTTCTTC.

This clonotype has ten or more counts. The chain links TRBV20-1 to TRBJ1-2, with a possible D match to TRBD1 (6 bases). CDR1 is DFQATT and CDR2 is SNEGSKA in the germline V gene (reference sequence). V lost 6 bases, J lost 1 base, and 21 bases lay in between. The CDR3 consists of 16 residues. Written as DNA, the CDR3 is TGCAGTGCCATAGAGTCCCCTACCAGGGGTAACTATGGCTACACCTTC. Translated, it gives CSAIESPTRGNYGYTF.

The J gene is TRBJ2-6, the V gene TRBV4-2; D unclear. Germline V gene sequence: CDR1 LGHNA, CDR2 YNFKEQ. With 8 bases removed from V and 14 bases from J, the gap between germline ends came to 19 bases. CDR3 size: 13 residues. Here the CDR3 reads CASGPGLGSFLTF. The CDR3 nucleotides are TGTGCCAGCGGCCCCGGGTTAGGCAGCTTCCTGACTTTC.

This clonotype was counted at least ten times. The chain couples TRBV20-1 to TRBJ1-2; a possible D gene is TRBD1 (6 bases). V lost 1 base, J lost 2 bases, and 11 bases lay in between. Looked up from germline, CDR1 is DFQATT and CDR2 is SNEGSKA (reference sequence). The CDR3 has 14 amino acids. CDR3 protein: CSARGGLGNYGYTF. The CDR3 coding sequence is TGCAGTGCTAGAGGGGGGCTCGGAAACTATGGCTACACCTTC.

This clonotype occurred once. The CDR3, as DNA: TGCAGTGCTCGTTATAGCGGGGGGAGAGAGACCCAGTACTTC. Its protein is CSARYSGGRETQYF. The chain couples TRBV20-1 to TRBJ2-5; TRBD2 aligns across 10 bases. The germline V gene has CDR1 DFQATT and CDR2 SNEGSKA (reference sequence). After removal of 5 bases from V and 4 bases from J, the junction contained 7 bases not matched to a gene. CDR3 size: 14 residues.